This T cell receptor (beta chain) derives from a study of shared T cell receptors in the human thymus. This table comes from immunoSEQ multiplex PCR, and its TCRdb copy is limited to in-frame clones, with some not included. The profile shows approximately 760,000 clones, 80% to 90% of them singletons. Another study also made use of these data, one on human thymus T cells. In that study: Corrective heart surgery yielded the resections from which the thymus tissue came. The related literature has documented a marked overlap of thymic repertoires among unrelated individuals.

This sequence was found in a girl in the first two years of life with a congenital heart defect. The source material was thymocytes.

CDR3 region: CASSEDRGEQYF. The CDR3 DNA is TGTGCCAGCAGCGAGGACAGGGGAGAGCAGTACTTC. This chain connects TRBV7-6 to TRBJ2-7, with TRBD1 matching 9 bases. Germline CDR1 reads SGHVS; CDR2 reads FNYEAQ. V gave up 5 bases and J gave up 7 bases; unmatched junction bases: 3. The length of the CDR3 is 12 residues.